Described below is a single TCR beta chain sequence and its context. The antigen remains unidentified. V lost 4 bases, J lost 7 bases, and 11 bases stayed unmatched. The CDR3 length is 16 residues. Germline lookup yields CDR1 SGHRS and CDR2 YFSETQ. The data were taken from a study of Ad26.COV2.S vaccination and SARS-CoV-2 variants. Across the whole study: Intramuscular Ad26.COV2.S at 5x10^10 or 1x10^11 viral particles.

General study findings and limits: Analyses that measured TCR breadth and depth may have underestimated total T cell responses.

Clones were read by immunoSEQ multiplex PCR, and TCRdb kept only the in-frame ones, dropping some. The sample carries about 350,000 clones, roughly 90% recorded once. The treatment: some 20 received Ad26.COV2.S at low or high dose, single or two shots; roughly 5 received placebo; per-sample allocation not given. Samples analyzed were those drawn on day 63 after the first vaccine or placebo injection. The study used a vaccine consisting of an Ad26 vector that expressed Wuhan-strain SARS-CoV-2 spike. The chain combines TRBV5-1 with TRBJ1-2, with 12 bases fitting TRBD1. The specimen comprised peripheral blood, sampled in a trial of Ad26.COV2.S vaccine versus placebo. The TCR originated in a person aged 18-60 years who received the Ad26.COV2.S COVID-19 vaccine or a placebo. For the CDR3, the DNA is TGCGCCAGCAGCAGGGATGGGACAGGGGGCGCGGGTGGCTACACCTTC. It yields the protein CASSRDGTGGAGGYTF.